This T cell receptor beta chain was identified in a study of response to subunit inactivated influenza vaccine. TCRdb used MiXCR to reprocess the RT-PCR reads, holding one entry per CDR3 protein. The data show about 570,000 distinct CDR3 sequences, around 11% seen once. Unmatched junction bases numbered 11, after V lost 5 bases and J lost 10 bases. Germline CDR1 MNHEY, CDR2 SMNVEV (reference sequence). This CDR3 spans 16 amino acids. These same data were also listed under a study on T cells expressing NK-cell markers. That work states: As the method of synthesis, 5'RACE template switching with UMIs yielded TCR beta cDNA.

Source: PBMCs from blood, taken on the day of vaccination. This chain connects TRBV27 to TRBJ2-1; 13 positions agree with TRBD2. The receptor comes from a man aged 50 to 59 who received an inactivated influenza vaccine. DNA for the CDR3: TGTGCCAGCAGTCCTTGGACTAGCGGGAGATTATTCGAGCAGTTCTTC. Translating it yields CASSPWTSGRLFEQFF.